A single sample gave rise to the 26 T cell receptor beta chains below, sequenced in a study of beta chain features in type 1 diabetes. Study findings and constraints: People with Type 1 diabetes carried modestly yet significantly shorter TCRB CDR3s in all four CD4+ subsets.

What these receptors recognize is not known. Expressed TCRB transcripts were sequenced after all isolated RNA was converted to cDNA. The table came from immunoSEQ multiplex PCR; TCRdb's copy has only in-frame clones and leaves some out. The sample lists 600,000 or so clones; around 12% were seen once. Sequenced input: naive CD4+ T cells from blood. The source is a man aged 30 to 39 with type 1 diabetes.

There are a few counts of this clone. J is TRBJ2-3 and V is TRBV30; D gene ambiguous. The CDR3 extends over 14 amino acids. The germline gives CDR1 GTSNPN, CDR2 SVGIG (reference sequence). Deletions cut 4 bases from V and 2 bases from J, with 13 bases between. This CDR3 is CAWTWPPHTDTQYF. In DNA form, the CDR3 reads TGTGCCTGGACATGGCCCCCCCACACAGATACGCAGTATTTT. The full variable domain, completed using reference TRBV30 and TRBJ2-3, is SQTIHQWPATLVQPVGSPLSLECTVEGTSNPNLYWYRQAAGRGLQLLFYSVGIGQISSEVPQNLSASRPQDRQFILSSKKLLLSDSGFYLCAWTWPPHTDTQYFGPGTRLTVL.

The chain couples TRBV7-8 to TRBJ1-3; no clear D. The V end was cut by 7 bases, the J end by 2 bases, with 15 bases between. The V gene's germline CDR1 is SGHVS and CDR2 FQNEAQ. The CDR3 has 15 amino acids. The CDR3 DNA is TGTGCCAGCACCCTAAGGGCCGGTCCTGGAAACACCATATATTTT. This translates into CASTLRAGPGNTIYF.

V and J are TRBV7-9 and TRBJ2-3, with no clear D. Looked up from germline, CDR1 is SEHNR and CDR2 is FQNEAQ (reference sequence). CDR3 length: 15 amino acids. V was trimmed by 1 base and J by 2 bases, leaving 10 bases between them. This chain's CDR3 is CASSLGLAATDTQYF. The DNA of the CDR3 is TGTGCCAGCAGCTTAGGATTGGCAGCCACAGATACGCAGTATTTT.

This clone was picked up a small number of times. V usage is TRBV5-4 and J usage is TRBJ2-5; TRBD1 matches 7 bases. Germline V gene sequence: CDR1 SGHNT, CDR2 YYREEE (reference sequence). The V and J ends lost 4 bases and 2 bases, in that order; junction bases with no gene match: 11. This CDR3 has 16 residues. The CDR3 sequence: CASSRPGQKYQETQYF. The CDR3 DNA reads TGTGCCAGCAGCAGACCGGGACAGAAATATCAAGAGACCCAGTACTTC.

The J gene is TRBJ2-2, the V gene TRBV7-2, with 7 bases identical to TRBD2. Trimming cost V 6 bases and J 4 bases; bases outside gene matches: 11. This CDR3 spans 16 amino acids. Germline V gene lookup returns CDR1 SGHTA and CDR2 FQGNSA. The CDR3 loop reads CASRMTLAGVTGELFF. CDR3 in DNA: TGTGCCAGCAGGATGACCCTCGCGGGGGTCACCGGGGAGCTGTTTTTT.

The chain couples TRBV10-3 to TRBJ2-2, with TRBD1 identical over 7 bases. V shed 8 bases and J 2 bases; nucleotides not matched to a gene: 11. Per germline, CDR1 ENHRY and CDR2 SYGVKD. The CDR3 sequence is 16 residues long. The CDR3 nucleotides read TGTGCCATCTTGAAGCAGGGGGTAAAAAACACCGGGGAGCTGTTTTTT. Its translation: CAILKQGVKNTGELFF.

This clone was seen a handful of times. This chain links TRBV29-1 with TRBJ1-2, with 9 bases lining up with TRBD1. The CDR3 has 13 amino acids. With 7 bases clipped from V and 2 bases from J, the junction kept 5 bases outside the gene matches. The V gene's germline CDR1 is SQVTM and CDR2 ANQGSEA. The CDR3 DNA reads TGCAGCGCCGCCGGACAGGGGAACTATGGCTACACCTTC. It is translated as CSAAGQGNYGYTF.

This clone was seen a handful of times. The chain joins TRBV7-2 to TRBJ1-5; tentative D call: TRBD1 (6 bases). This CDR3 region has 13 residues. Between the trimmed V and J ends, which lost 4 bases and 4 bases, there was a span of 8 bases. The germline gives CDR1 SGHTA, CDR2 FQGNSA. The CDR3 loop reads CASSSTGNQPQHF. Here the CDR3 DNA reads TGTGCCAGCAGCTCCACAGGGAATCAGCCCCAGCATTTT.

This CDR3 reads CASSFGPGTANEQFF. The CDR3 DNA reads TGTGCCAGCAGCTTCGGGCCTGGGACAGCTAATGAGCAGTTCTTC. This chain connects TRBV7-9 to TRBJ2-1, with 7 positions matching TRBD1. Per the germline V gene, CDR1 is SEHNR and CDR2 is FQNEAQ (reference sequence). This CDR3 is built from 15 residues. Losses at the gene ends were 3 bases for V and 7 bases for J; bases not matched to a gene: 9.

This clone was counted a few times. This rearrangement joins TRBV19 to TRBJ2-7; possible D gene TRBD2, 5 bases. This CDR3 spans 14 amino acids. Germline CDR1 LNHDA, CDR2 SQIVND (reference sequence). V lost 3 bases and J 7 bases, leaving 16 bases between the germline ends. CDR3 protein: CASSMGIPTGEQYF. The CDR3 nucleotides are TGTGCCAGTAGTATGGGTATCCCCACGGGAGAGCAGTACTTC.

The sample holds a few counts of this clone. The chain links TRBV18 to TRBJ2-7; possible D gene TRBD2, 5 bases. CDR3 length: 14 amino acids. Germline CDR1 KGHSH, CDR2 LQKENI. V was clipped by 3 bases and J by 3 bases, with 12 bases between them. The CDR3 nucleotides are TGTGCCAGCTCACCGGCGGGTACTAGCTACGAGCAGTACTTC. It specifies CASSPAGTSYEQYF.

This clone was picked up a small number of times. This chain uses TRBV5-1 with TRBJ1-2; TRBD1 agrees at 7 bases. The CDR3 is 17 amino acids. Unmatched junction bases numbered 12, after V lost 3 bases and J lost 1 base. Germline V gene sequence: CDR1 SGHRS, CDR2 YFSETQ. The CDR3 sequence is CASSSTTGQLNNYGYTF. CDR3 sequence (DNA): TGCGCCAGCAGCTCCACGACGGGACAGCTTAATAACTATGGCTACACCTTC.

This chain connects TRBV4-1 to TRBJ1-4; tentative D call: TRBD1 (5 bases). Trimming pared 0 bases from V and 0 bases from J, leaving 8 bases between. The CDR3 covers 16 residues. CDR1 and CDR2 from the germline V gene are MGHRA and YSYEKL. DNA for the CDR3: TGCGCCAGCAGCCAAGAGGTACAGGCAACTAATGAAAAACTGTTTTTT. Translation gives CASSQEVQATNEKLFF.

The genes are TRBV5-1 and TRBJ2-3; possible D gene TRBD1, 6 bases. V shed 3 bases and J shed 4 bases, with 15 bases lying between them. The CDR3 covers 15 residues. CDR1 and CDR2 from the germline V gene are SGHRS and YFSETQ. DNA for the CDR3: TGCGCCAGCAGCTCGTTGTGGGGGCGCCCAGATACGCAGTATTTT. Translated, it gives CASSSLWGRPDTQYF.

There are many counts of this clone. The gene calls are TRBV7-9 and TRBJ2-4, with a possible D match to TRBD1 (6 bases). The ends were cut back, 6 bases at V and 12 bases at J, with 21 bases in the middle. Germline-derived CDR1 and CDR2 are SEHNR and FQNEAQ (reference sequence). The CDR3 covers 14 residues. The CDR3 spells CASSANLRQANQYF. The CDR3 region has the DNA TGTGCCAGCAGTGCCAATCTGCGACAGGCTAATCAGTACTTC.

This clone appeared a few times. This sequence joins TRBV19 and TRBJ2-7; 7 bases are shared with TRBD1. The V gene's germline CDR1 is LNHDA and CDR2 SQIVND (reference sequence). V lost 0 bases, J lost 6 bases, and 14 bases stayed unmatched. The CDR3 contains 17 residues. The DNA of the CDR3 is TGTGCCAGTAGTATAGACACAGCCGCGACAGGGTTTGTCGAGCAGTACTTC. Residues: CASSIDTAATGFVEQYF.

This clone showed up just a few times. J is TRBJ2-7 and V is TRBV29-1; D assignment may be TRBD1 or TRBD2 (5 bases each). CDR1 and CDR2 from the germline V gene are SQVTM and ANQGSEA. The V and J ends lost 4 bases and 6 bases respectively, with 13 bases between them. The CDR3 is 12 residues long. Here the CDR3 reads CSVGGSQGEQYF. CDR3 coding DNA: TGCAGCGTTGGGGGGTCCCAGGGCGAGCAGTACTTC.

This clone has just a few counts. The rearrangement uses TRBV2 and TRBJ1-5, with D unclear. V was pared by 6 bases and J by 5 bases, with 8 bases between. Germline V gene data show CDR1 as SNHLY and CDR2 as FYNNEI. The CDR3 spans 12 residues. The CDR3 reads CASSTRDQPQHF. The CDR3, as DNA: TGTGCCAGCAGCACCCGGGATCAGCCCCAGCATTTT.

The chain combines TRBV10-3 with TRBJ1-5; no firm D call. The CDR3 has 15 residues. V was clipped by 3 bases and J by 0 bases, with 9 bases between them. CDR1 and CDR2 from the germline V gene are ENHRY and SYGVKD. Written as DNA, the CDR3 is TGTGCCATCAGTGACCAACATCTTAGCAATCAGCCCCAGCATTTT. It translates to CAISDQHLSNQPQHF.

This clone occurred a few times. The V call is TRBV6-5, the J call TRBJ1-5; D is unresolved. The CDR3 is 10 residues long. V lost 8 bases, J lost 2 bases, and 1 base lay in between. Germline V gene lookup returns CDR1 MNHEY and CDR2 SVGAGI. The CDR3 nucleotides are TGTGCCAGCGGCAATCAGCCCCAGCATTTT. Its protein product is CASGNQPQHF.

The chain uses TRBV6-6 and TRBJ2-2; no clear D. Germline values: CDR1 MNHNY, CDR2 SVGAGI (reference sequence). Deletions cut 6 bases from V and 7 bases from J, with 18 bases between. The CDR3 loop spans 15 amino acids. Written as DNA, the CDR3 is TGTGCCAGCAGCCTTGAGGCTGCAATGGGCGGGGAGCTGTTTTTT. Translated, it gives CASSLEAAMGGELFF.

A few counts support this clone. J is TRBJ1-1 and V is TRBV6-5, with D possibly matching TRBD1 (6 bases). The CDR3 is made up of 15 amino acids. CDR1 is MNHEY, CDR2 SVGAGI, per germline. Deletions cut 2 bases from V and 0 bases from J, with 10 bases between. The CDR3 here is CASSYAQGLNTEAFF. The CDR3 DNA reads as TGTGCCAGCAGTTACGCACAGGGCCTGAACACTGAAGCTTTCTTT.

The chain recombines TRBV11-2 with TRBJ2-5, with 10 positions matching TRBD1. This CDR3 has 16 residues. V shed 1 base and J 5 bases; nucleotides not matched to a gene: 7. Per germline, CDR1 SGHAT and CDR2 FQNNGV. In nucleotides, the CDR3 is TGTGCCAGCAGCTTAGGGCTGACAGGGGGCCTGGAGACCCAGTACTTC. Translating gives CASSLGLTGGLETQYF.

The J gene is TRBJ2-7, the V gene TRBV7-2, with D possibly TRBD1 on 6 matching bases. CDR3 length: 14 amino acids. Trimming removed 5 bases from V and 0 bases from J, with 11 bases in between. The germline CDR1 and CDR2 sequences are SGHTA and FQGNSA. CDR3 sequence: CASSPQGSSYEQYF. In nucleotides, the CDR3 is TGTGCCAGCAGCCCCCAGGGGTCCTCCTACGAGCAGTACTTC.

This clone was seen more than once but under ten times. V is TRBV7-9 and J is TRBJ2-7, with TRBD2 as a possible D gene (5 bases). The germline CDR1 and CDR2 sequences are SEHNR and FQNEAQ (reference sequence). V was clipped by 1 base and J by 3 bases, with 16 bases between them. The CDR3 is made up of 16 amino acids. For the CDR3, the DNA is TGTGCCAGCAGCTTAGTCGAAGCGTCGGGGATCTACGAGCAGTACTTC. Residues: CASSLVEASGIYEQYF.

A word on this clone: In the same sample, other DNA sequences code for this CDR3. The rearrangement uses TRBV5-1 and TRBJ2-1; TRBD1 might be the D (5 bases). CDR1 is SGHRS, CDR2 YFSETQ, per germline. The CDR3 has 15 residues. V lost 2 bases and J 4 bases, leaving 13 bases between the germline ends. The CDR3 here is CASSLFGQGYNEQFF. The DNA for the CDR3 is TGCGCCAGCAGCTTATTCGGACAAGGATACAATGAGCAGTTCTTC.